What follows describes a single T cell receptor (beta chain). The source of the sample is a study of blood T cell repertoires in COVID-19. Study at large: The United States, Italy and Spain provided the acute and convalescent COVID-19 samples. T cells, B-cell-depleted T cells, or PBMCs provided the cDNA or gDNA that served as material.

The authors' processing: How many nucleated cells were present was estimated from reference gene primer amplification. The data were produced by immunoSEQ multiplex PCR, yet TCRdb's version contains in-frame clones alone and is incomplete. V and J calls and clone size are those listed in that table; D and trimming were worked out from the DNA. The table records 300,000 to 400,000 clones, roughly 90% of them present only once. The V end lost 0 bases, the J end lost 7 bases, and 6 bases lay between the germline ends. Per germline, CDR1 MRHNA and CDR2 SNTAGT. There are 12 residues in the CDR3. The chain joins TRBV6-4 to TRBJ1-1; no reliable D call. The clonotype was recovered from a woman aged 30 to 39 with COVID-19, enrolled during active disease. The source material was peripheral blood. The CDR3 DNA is TGTGCCAGCAGTGACTCCGCGAGTGAAGCTTTCTTT. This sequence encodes CASSDSASEAFF.